The 30 T cell receptor beta chains below were found in one sample sequenced in a study of blood T cell repertoires in COVID-19. Data came from immunoSEQ multiplex PCR; TCRdb stores just in-frame clones and leaves some out. The sample holds 200,000 to 300,000 clones, around 87% seen once. The sample comprised peripheral blood. These TCRs come from a woman aged 25 to 39 who had recovered from COVID-19.

The chain uses TRBV7-6 and TRBJ1-1; the D is unclear. This CDR3 is 13 amino acids long. Germline CDR1 SGHVS, CDR2 FNYEAQ. V shed 1 base and J shed 8 bases, with 11 bases lying between them. CDR3 protein: CASSLDNWQEAFF. Here the CDR3 DNA reads TGTGCCAGCAGCTTAGACAATTGGCAGGAAGCTTTCTTT.

V gene TRBV7-9 combines with J gene TRBJ2-3; 11 nucleotides agree with TRBD2. This CDR3 contains 16 residues. V lost 5 bases and J lost 3; bases outside the gene matches: 7. Germline V CDR1 and CDR2: SEHNR, FQNEAQ (reference sequence). In DNA form, the CDR3 reads TGTGCCAGCAGCCCCCGGACTAGCGGGTATACAGATACGCAGTATTTT. Its translation: CASSPRTSGYTDTQYF.

This sequence joins TRBV10-2 and TRBJ1-1, with 8 positions matching TRBD1. The V gene's germline CDR1 is WSHSY and CDR2 SAAADI. The CDR3 runs 14 residues. Trimming at V came to 4 bases and at J to 9 bases, leaving 10 bases not matched to a gene. CDR3 region: CASSAGRGPPKAFF. The CDR3 bases are TGCGCCAGCAGTGCAGGCAGGGGGCCCCCTAAAGCTTTCTTT.

The rearrangement uses TRBV23-1 and TRBJ2-7; D ambiguous. TRBV23-1 counts as an open reading frame of uncertain function. CDR3 length: 17 residues. The ends were cut back, 0 bases at V and 0 bases at J, with 15 bases in the middle. The CDR3 DNA is TGCGCCAGCAGTCAATCCAGGCTTACATTTATCTCCTACGAGCAGTACTTC. It translates to CASSQSRLTFISYEQYF.

The chain has TRBV15 and TRBJ1-1, with a possible D match to TRBD1 (6 bases). CDR3 length equals 18 residues. CDR1 and CDR2 (germline): LNHNV, YYDKDF (reference sequence). Deletions cut 0 bases from V and 1 base from J, with 18 bases between. CDR3 loop: CATSRERRTDVTNTEAFF. In nucleotides, the CDR3 is TGTGCCACCAGCAGAGAAAGGCGGACAGACGTCACGAACACTGAAGCTTTCTTT.

Only one count was recorded for this clone. V usage is TRBV9 and J usage is TRBJ2-2; D gene uncertain. Germline lookup yields CDR1 SGDLS and CDR2 YYNGEE. The CDR3 totals 15 residues. V shed 0 bases and J shed 5 bases, with 11 bases lying between them. This chain's CDR3 is CASSVELMRTGELFF. CDR3 in DNA: TGTGCCAGCAGCGTAGAGTTAATGAGGACCGGGGAGCTGTTTTTT.

The genes are TRBV19 and TRBJ2-7, with 9 bases that match TRBD1. The CDR3 is made up of 14 amino acids. Unmatched junction bases numbered 10, after V lost 10 bases and J lost 3 bases. Germline V gene lookup returns CDR1 LNHDA and CDR2 SQIVND (reference sequence). CDR3 residues: CATAPGQGGYEQYF. The CDR3, as DNA: TGTGCCACGGCACCGGGACAGGGCGGCTACGAGCAGTACTTC. Filled out from reference TRBV19 and TRBJ2-7, the complete variable domain reads DGGITQSPKYLFRKEGQNVTLSCEQNLNHDAMYWYRQDPGQGLRLIYYSQIVNDFQKGDIAEGYSVSREKKESFPLTVTSAQKNPTAFYLCATAPGQGGYEQYFGPGTRLTVT.

CDR3 in DNA: TGTGCCAGCGGGCTGCTCACCGGGGAGCTGTTTTTT. Protein product: CASGLLTGELFF. The V gene is TRBV27, the J gene TRBJ2-2; D not resolved. The CDR3 is made up of 12 amino acids. The V gene's germline CDR1 is MNHEY and CDR2 SMNVEV (reference sequence). Trimming shortened V by 8 bases and J by 4 bases, and 8 bases separated the two germline ends.

The CDR3 DNA reads TGTGCCAGCAGCCCCCCGTCGGCGCCCAGGGTAGCTAACTATGGCTACACCTTC. This encodes CASSPPSAPRVANYGYTF. The rearrangement links TRBV13 to TRBJ1-2, with a possible D match to TRBD1 (5 bases). Germline CDR1 PRHDT, CDR2 FYEKMQ (reference sequence). The CDR3 runs to 18 residues. V was shortened by 5 bases and J by 0 bases, with 22 bases between the two germline ends. The full variable domain, with the rest looked up from reference TRBV13 and TRBJ1-2, is AAGVIQSPRHLIKEKRETATLKCYPIPRHDTVYWYQQGPGQDPQFLISFYEKMQSDKGSIPDRFSAQQFSDYHSELNMSSLELGDSALYFCASSPPSAPRVANYGYTFGSGTRLTVV.

The chain carries TRBV2 and TRBJ1-3; D perhaps matches TRBD1 (5 bases). CDR1 SNHLY and CDR2 FYNNEI come from the germline V gene. Trimming left V 6 bases short and J 1 base short, with 10 bases between. The CDR3 spans 14 residues. CDR3 sequence: CASRGLASGNTIYF. The CDR3 bases are TGTGCCAGCAGGGGGCTCGCTTCTGGAAACACCATATATTTT.

V and J are TRBV5-1 and TRBJ1-3; D uncertain. Germline CDR1 reads SGHRS; CDR2 reads YFSETQ. The CDR3 loop spans 15 amino acids. V was pared by 4 bases and J by 4 bases, with 15 bases between. Here the CDR3 DNA reads TGCGCCAGCAGCCTTGGGGTGGGAGGCGGAAACACCATATATTTT. Encoded protein: CASSLGVGGGNTIYF.

This rearrangement joins TRBV11-3 to TRBJ2-2; D may be TRBD2 (6 bases). V was trimmed by 5 bases and J by 3 bases, leaving 10 bases between them. Germline V gene data show CDR1 as SGHNT and CDR2 as YENEEA. The CDR3 has 14 amino acids. This CDR3 reads CASSRREDTGELFF. CDR3 nucleotide sequence: TGTGCCAGCAGCCGGCGGGAAGACACCGGGGAGCTGTTTTTT.

This chain connects TRBV6-5 to TRBJ2-5, with D possibly matching TRBD1 (6 bases). Germline values: CDR1 MNHEY, CDR2 SVGAGI. This CDR3 is 15 amino acids long. V was pared by 5 bases and J by 5 bases, with 18 bases between. The DNA for the CDR3 is TGTGCCAGCAGTCTTATCCTACAGGGTCGTGAGACCCAGTACTTC. It is translated as CASSLILQGRETQYF.

The chain is built from TRBV7-2 and TRBJ2-1; weak D call: TRBD1 (5 bases). The CDR3 is made up of 13 amino acids. Germline CDR1 SGHTA, CDR2 FQGNSA. Between the trimmed V and J ends, which lost 5 bases and 4 bases, there was a span of 9 bases. The CDR3 spells CASSVSGYNEQFF. The CDR3 bases are TGTGCCAGCAGCGTCTCAGGGTACAATGAGCAGTTCTTC.

The rearrangement joins TRBV9 to TRBJ2-5, with 8 bases lining up with TRBD2. This CDR3 is built from 15 residues. Looked up from germline, CDR1 is SGDLS and CDR2 is YYNGEE. Trimming took 1 base from V and 3 from J; bases not matched to a gene: 5. The CDR3 coding sequence is TGTGCCAGCAGCGTAAAAGGGACTAGGAAAGAGACCCAGTACTTC. Protein: CASSVKGTRKETQYF.

The chain couples TRBV12-3 or TRBV12-4 to TRBJ2-7; no reliable D call. Trimming shortened V by 6 bases and J by 4 bases, and 7 bases separated the two germline ends. This CDR3 spans 11 amino acids. DNA of the CDR3: TGTGCCAGCAGCCCTTTGTACGAGCAGTACTTC. Translation gives CASSPLYEQYF.

This chain joins TRBV9 and TRBJ1-2; D perhaps matches TRBD1 (6 bases). V was pared by 5 bases and J by 2 bases, with 10 bases between. The CDR3 loop spans 13 amino acids. Germline values: CDR1 SGDLS, CDR2 YYNGEE. The CDR3 is CASSWDNNYGYTF. The CDR3 region has the DNA TGTGCCAGCAGTTGGGACAACAACTATGGCTACACCTTC.

The chain employs TRBV3-1 (or the pseudogene TRBV3-2) and TRBJ2-1; maybe TRBD2 (5 bases). The V end was cut by 6 bases, the J end by 1 base, with 16 bases between. Germline CDR1 and CDR2: LGHDT and YNNKEL (reference sequence). The CDR3 covers 16 residues. The CDR3 bases are TGTGCCAGCAGACTAGGCTTAGGCGGGTCCTACAATGAGCAGTTCTTC. Translating gives CASRLGLGGSYNEQFF.

The genes are TRBV29-1 and TRBJ2-1, with 9 bases identical to TRBD2. Germline V gives CDR1 SQVTM, CDR2 ANQGSEA. The CDR3 runs 13 residues. V lost 3 bases and J lost 7; bases outside the gene matches: 4. The CDR3 DNA follows: TGCAGCGTTGATGGCGGGGGGGCAAATGAGCAGTTCTTC. Protein sequence: CSVDGGGANEQFF.

The J gene is TRBJ2-7, the V gene TRBV24-1; 10 bases agree with TRBD1. Losses at the gene ends were 4 bases for V and 1 base for J; bases not matched to a gene: 12. The CDR3 totals 18 residues. CDR1 is KGHDR, CDR2 SFDVKD, per germline. CDR3 coding DNA: TGTGCCACCAGTGAGAAAACGTCCGGGACAGGGGAATCCTACGAGCAGTACTTC. Encoded protein: CATSEKTSGTGESYEQYF.

The chain joins TRBV7-3 to TRBJ2-3; TRBD1 aligns across 10 bases. The CDR3 sequence is 17 residues long. Trimming removed 1 base from V and 3 bases from J; junction bases left unmatched: 7. Germline lookup yields CDR1 SGHTA and CDR2 FQGTGA. The CDR3: CASSLRAPGQGTDTQYF. In DNA form, the CDR3 reads TGTGCCAGCAGCTTAAGGGCACCGGGACAGGGGACAGATACGCAGTATTTT.

The chain is built from TRBV10-1 and TRBJ2-3, with D possibly TRBD2 on 6 matching bases. In germline, CDR1 is WNHNN, CDR2 SYGVQD (reference sequence). This CDR3 has 17 amino acids. V lost 3 bases, J lost 2 bases, and 18 bases lay in between. This chain's CDR3 is CASSDLGDSGITDTQYF. The CDR3 region has the DNA TGCGCCAGCAGTGATCTCGGGGATAGCGGCATCACAGATACGCAGTATTTT.

V and J are TRBV2 and TRBJ2-7; 7 nucleotides match TRBD1. J gave up 4 bases and V 4 bases, and 10 bases lay outside the gene matches. The length of the CDR3 is 15 residues. The germline CDR1 and CDR2 sequences are SNHLY and FYNNEI. CDR3 nucleotides: TGTGCCAGCAGTGCACCGGGACAGATCCCTTACGAGCAGTACTTC. Translated: CASSAPGQIPYEQYF. Together with reference TRBV2 and TRBJ2-7, the CDR3 gives the full variable domain: EPEVTQTPSHQVTQMGQEVILRCVPISNHLYFYWYRQILGQKVEFLVSFYNNEISEKSEIFDDQFSVERPDGSNFTLKIRSTKLEDSAMYFCASSAPGQIPYEQYFGPGTRLTVT.

This clone appeared a single time. V usage is TRBV6-2 or TRBV6-3 and J usage is TRBJ2-5, with TRBD1 matching over 8 bases. The germline V gene has CDR1 MNHEY and CDR2 SVGEGT. This CDR3 region has 15 residues. The trim removed 1 base at V and 5 bases at J, leaving 6 bases unmatched. The CDR3 DNA reads as TGTGCCAGCAGTTACTTCGGACAGGGCCTGGAGACCCAGTACTTC. Protein: CASSYFGQGLETQYF.

This sequence joins TRBV3-1 (or the pseudogene TRBV3-2) and TRBJ2-5; D possibly corresponds to TRBD2 (7 bases). Germline loops: CDR1 LGHDT, CDR2 YNNKEL (reference sequence). Trimming shortened V by 2 bases and J by 2 bases, and 12 bases separated the two germline ends. CDR3 length: 15 residues. DNA of the CDR3: TGTGCCAGCAGCCAATTCGGGGGGCATCAAGAGACCCAGTACTTC. Protein sequence: CASSQFGGHQETQYF.

The rearrangement joins TRBV7-9 to TRBJ2-5; no firm D call. V was clipped by 3 bases and J by 5 bases, with 19 bases between them. The CDR3 is made up of 16 amino acids. The germline V gene has CDR1 SEHNR and CDR2 FQNEAQ (reference sequence). CDR3 DNA: TGTGCCAGCAGCTTTGCTATGTGGGCTTCGCTGGAGACCCAGTACTTC. Its protein is CASSFAMWASLETQYF.

The rearrangement uses TRBV7-3 and TRBJ2-5; 9 bases are a match to TRBD2. The V segment lost 1 base and the J segment 3 bases; nucleotides outside the gene matches: 0. The V gene's germline CDR1 is SGHTA and CDR2 FQGTGA. CDR3 length: 14 amino acids. In DNA form, the CDR3 reads TGTGCCAGCAGCTTAAGCGGGGGGGAAGAGACCCAGTACTTC. Translating gives CASSLSGGEETQYF. Using reference TRBV7-3 and TRBJ2-5 for the parts outside the CDR3, the full variable domain is GAGVSQTPSNKVTEKGKYVELRCDPISGHTALYWYRQSLGQGPEFLIYFQGTGAADDSGLPNDRFFAVRPEGSVSTLKIQRTERGDSAVYLCASSLSGGEETQYFGPGTRLLVL.

The genes are TRBV6-6 and TRBJ2-7, with D possibly TRBD1 on 6 matching bases. This CDR3 has 14 residues. Trimming removed 5 bases from V and 0 bases from J, with 11 bases in between. CDR1 is MNHNY and CDR2 is SVGAGI in the germline V gene (reference sequence). The CDR3 DNA follows: TGTGCCAGCAGTCAGGACAGCAGCTCCTACGAGCAGTACTTC. This encodes CASSQDSSSYEQYF.

This clone was counted a few times. J is TRBJ2-6 and V is TRBV6-1; possible D gene TRBD1, 6 bases. The CDR3 spans 16 residues. Germline values: CDR1 MNHNS, CDR2 SASEGT. Trimming removed 2 bases at V and 4 bases at J, with 12 bases between. The DNA for the CDR3 is TGTGCCAGCAGTGAACTAACAGGGTCGGGGGCCAACGTCCTGACTTTC. This sequence encodes CASSELTGSGANVLTF.

The J gene is TRBJ1-4, the V gene TRBV6-2 or TRBV6-3; the D gene is possibly TRBD1 (5 bases). The CDR3 is 16 amino acids. CDR1 MNHEY and CDR2 SVGEGT come from the germline V gene. V lost 6 bases and J lost 0, with 14 bases in between. CDR3 in amino acids: CASSPGTGATNEKLFF. The CDR3 nucleotides are TGTGCCAGCAGCCCAGGGACGGGGGCAACTAATGAAAAACTGTTTTTT.